This record covers a single T cell receptor beta chain. No antigen is known for it. The CDR3 sequence is 14 residues long. V was pared by 2 bases and J by 5 bases, with 7 bases between. The V gene's germline CDR1 is SGHDN and CDR2 FVKESK. These data belong to a study of CD8+ T cells in alopecia areata. For the study at large: Severity of treated patients was scored by affected scalp percentage. The study's findings and limits: Scalp clonality dropped significantly under tofacitinib, as did expanded CD8+ top-100 clones.

In each case, RNA was isolated and then reverse transcribed into cDNA as the sequencing template. Assay used: immunoSEQ multiplex PCR; TCRdb lists only in-frame clones, some missing. The repertoire has approximately 90,000 clones, about 71% of them found once; the top ten carry approximately 15%. Stated treatment: oral pan-JAK inhibitor, 5-10 mg twice daily. Alopecia areata patients provided lesional scalp punch biopsies and peripheral blood. This clonotype was obtained from a human donor with alopecia areata. V is TRBV14 and J is TRBJ1-6; D is unclear. The material sequenced was CD8+ T cells sorted from blood, taken around week 46, from a patient treated with tofacitinib. The CDR3 loop reads CASSQRADNSPLHF. The CDR3 DNA follows: TGTGCCAGCAGCCAACGGGCCGATAATTCACCCCTCCACTTT.